The next 17 T cell receptor beta chains were all read from a single sample in a study of cytomegalovirus exposure and HLA in healthy donors. The PCR had 60 Vbeta and 13 Jbeta primers. Sequencing used immunoSEQ multiplex PCR; TCRdb keeps in-frame clones, though not all of them. The sample yields over 150,000 clones, 70% to 80% seen once. Specimen: PBMCs. Source of these receptors: a middle-aged man in good health and CMV-seronegative.

Of note for this clone: This specimen includes other DNA sequences encoding the same CDR3. The genes are TRBV14 and TRBJ2-2, with D maybe TRBD1 (5 bases). This CDR3 spans 17 amino acids. V lost 3 bases, J lost 4 bases, and 18 bases lay in between. Germline V lookup: CDR1 SGHDN, CDR2 FVKESK. The CDR3 reads CASSQLQGAIGTGELFF. The CDR3 DNA sequence: TGTGCCAGCAGCCAGTTACAAGGGGCCATTGGCACCGGGGAGCTGTTTTTT.

CDR3 bases: TGTGCCAGCAGTGAAGCTTCGGACAGATTCAACACTGAAGCTTTCTTT. The encoded protein is CASSEASDRFNTEAFF. The rearrangement links TRBV6-1 to TRBJ1-1; TRBD1 is a possible D gene (6 bases). The CDR3 length is 16 residues. Trimming stripped 0 bases from V and 2 bases from J, with 13 bases between. CDR1 is MNHNS, CDR2 SASEGT, per germline.

In this sample, this clone turned up once. The CDR3 coding sequence is TGCGCCAGCAGGTGGGCGGAGGGACTTTACGAGCAGTACTTC. This encodes CASRWAEGLYEQYF. The chain couples TRBV5-1 to TRBJ2-7; possible D gene TRBD2, 6 bases. Germline CDR1 reads SGHRS; CDR2 reads YFSETQ. V lost 5 bases and J lost 4, with 16 bases in between. The CDR3 is 14 residues long.

The chain couples TRBV6-5 to TRBJ2-1, with TRBD2 matching 14 bases. The length of the CDR3 is 15 residues. Germline assignment: CDR1 MNHEY and CDR2 SVGAGI. J was trimmed by 6 bases and V by 5 bases; bases with no gene match: 3. CDR3 nucleotide sequence: TGTGCCAGCAGTCGAGGACTAGCGGGAGGCAATGAGCAGTTCTTC. Protein sequence: CASSRGLAGGNEQFF.

The chain links TRBV11-3 to TRBJ2-1; 12 bases align to TRBD1. This CDR3 has 14 amino acids. Germline V gene sequence: CDR1 SGHNT, CDR2 YENEEA. The V segment lost 6 bases and the J segment 7 bases; nucleotides outside the gene matches: 4. The CDR3 sequence is CASRKGQGANEQFF. The CDR3 nucleotides read TGTGCCAGCAGAAAGGGACAGGGGGCAAATGAGCAGTTCTTC. The entire variable domain, with the rest obtained from reference TRBV11-3 and TRBJ2-1, is as follows: EAGVVQSPRYKIIEKKQPVAFWCNPISGHNTLYWYLQNLGQGPELLIRYENEEAVDDSQLPKDRFSAERLKGVDSTLKIQPAELGDSAVYLCASRKGQGANEQFFGPGTRLTVL.

This clone has a single count. The chain carries TRBV6-6 and TRBJ2-5, with D perhaps matching TRBD1 (6 bases). From germline, CDR1 is MNHNY and CDR2 SVGAGI (reference sequence). CDR3 length equals 12 residues. V lost 7 bases to trimming and J lost 6 bases, with 12 bases between them. The CDR3 reads CASTGWGQTQYF. The CDR3 DNA reads as TGTGCCAGCACCGGATGGGGGCAGACCCAGTACTTC.

The V gene is TRBV7-2, the J gene TRBJ2-7; 9 nucleotides align to TRBD1. V was clipped by 5 bases and J by 6 bases; unmatched bases: 11. CDR1 is SGHTA, CDR2 FQGNSA, per germline. The CDR3 sequence is 15 residues long. The CDR3: CASSRSGTGSREQYF. In DNA, the CDR3 is TGTGCCAGCAGCCGCTCCGGGACAGGGTCCCGCGAGCAGTACTTC. Full variable domain (missing parts from reference TRBV7-2 and TRBJ2-7): GAGVSQSPSNKVTEKGKDVELRCDPISGHTALYWYRQSLGQGLEFLIYFQGNSAPDKSGLPSDRFSAERTGGSVSTLTIQRTQQEDSAVYLCASSRSGTGSREQYFGPGTRLTVT.

As to this clone: A read error may account for a junction end that differs from germline. Different DNA sequences within this sample yield the same CDR3. The chain combines TRBV29-1 with TRBJ1-1; perhaps TRBD1 as D (5 bases). CDR1 SQVTM and CDR2 ANQGSEA come from the germline V gene. This CDR3 is built from 16 residues. The DNA of the CDR3 is TGCAGCGCCTTCCTCGCGGCCAGGGCCGGTCGAAGTGAAGCTTTTTTT. Translated: CSAFLAARAGRSEAFF.

CDR3 nucleotide sequence: TGTGCCAGCAGCGTAGATCCCGGGAGTGGGGGGGTACGGTACGAGCAGTACTTC. This translates into CASSVDPGSGGVRYEQYF. The J gene is TRBJ2-7, the V gene TRBV9, with 7 nucleotides matching TRBD2. The CDR3 sequence is 18 residues long. Looked up from germline, CDR1 is SGDLS and CDR2 is YYNGEE. With V trimmed by 0 bases and J by 4 bases, 16 bases remained unmatched.

The chain has TRBV5-1 and TRBJ2-1, with D perhaps matching TRBD2 (6 bases). Germline loops: CDR1 SGHRS, CDR2 YFSETQ. V lost 2 bases to trimming and J lost 6 bases, with 15 bases between them. The CDR3 length is 15 residues. CDR3 DNA sequence: TGCGCCAGCAGCTTAGATCCGGGAGCGGGCAATGAGCAGTTCTTC. Translated, it gives CASSLDPGAGNEQFF.

The chain couples TRBV2 to TRBJ2-3; D is unclear. There are 15 residues in the CDR3. Germline V gives CDR1 SNHLY, CDR2 FYNNEI. V was pared by 1 base and J by 0 bases, with 8 bases between. CDR3 sequence: CASSEGGVSTDTQYF. As DNA, the CDR3 is TGTGCCAGCAGTGAAGGCGGCGTTAGCACAGATACGCAGTATTTT.

The sample holds a few counts of this clone. One end of the junction does not line up with germline, which may come from a read error. The chain carries TRBV7-7 and TRBJ2-1; TRBD2 might be the D (6 bases). The germline V gene encodes CDR1 SSHAT and CDR2 FNYEAQ (reference sequence). The CDR3 extends over 13 amino acids. CDR3 sequence (DNA): TGTGCTAGCAGCTTAGCATGGGCGGGGGAGCAGTTCTTC. This sequence encodes CASSLAWAGEQFF.

Only one count was recorded for this clone. The rearrangement joins TRBV2 to TRBJ2-5; a weak D match, TRBD2 (6 bases). The germline V and J ends were trimmed by 9 bases and 7 bases, with 18 bases remaining between them. The CDR3 is 13 amino acids. From germline, CDR1 is SNHLY and CDR2 FYNNEI. This CDR3 is CARSPAGRGTQYF. The CDR3 DNA follows: TGTGCCAGGTCCCCGGCGGGACGCGGGACCCAGTACTTC.

The rearrangement links TRBV7-8 to TRBJ2-5, with a tentative D call TRBD1 (5 bases). The CDR3 is made up of 14 amino acids. Trimming shortened V by 4 bases and J by 4 bases, and 13 bases separated the two germline ends. Germline V gene sequence: CDR1 SGHVS, CDR2 FQNEAQ. CDR3: CASSSLSRGETQYF. The DNA for the CDR3 is TGTGCCAGCAGCTCCCTTTCTAGGGGAGAGACCCAGTACTTC.

The chain is built from TRBV19 and TRBJ1-6, with D perhaps TRBD1 (6 bases). The germline gives CDR1 LNHDA, CDR2 SQIVND (reference sequence). The ends were cut back, 9 bases at V and 5 bases at J, with 17 bases in the middle. The CDR3 extends over 15 amino acids. The CDR3 protein is CASKETGTNNSPLHF. The CDR3 DNA reads as TGTGCCAGCAAGGAGACCGGGACAAATAATTCACCCCTCCACTTT.

This chain links TRBV6-5 with TRBJ1-3; D is undetermined. Germline CDR1 is MNHEY and CDR2 is SVGAGI. Trimming took 4 bases from V and 2 from J, leaving 9 bases between them. This CDR3 has 14 amino acids. CDR3 amino acids: CASSSSRTGNTIYF. CDR3 coding DNA: TGTGCCAGCAGTTCCTCGAGGACTGGAAACACCATATATTTT.

This clone was seen only once. V usage is TRBV15 and J usage is TRBJ2-3; possible D gene TRBD1, 6 bases. The V end was cut by 5 bases, the J end by 2 bases, with 14 bases between. The CDR3 has 15 amino acids. Germline-derived CDR1 and CDR2 are LNHNV and YYDKDF (reference sequence). The CDR3 DNA reads TGTGCCACCAGCCGACACCGGACAGCCACAGATACGCAGTATTTT. This translates into CATSRHRTATDTQYF.